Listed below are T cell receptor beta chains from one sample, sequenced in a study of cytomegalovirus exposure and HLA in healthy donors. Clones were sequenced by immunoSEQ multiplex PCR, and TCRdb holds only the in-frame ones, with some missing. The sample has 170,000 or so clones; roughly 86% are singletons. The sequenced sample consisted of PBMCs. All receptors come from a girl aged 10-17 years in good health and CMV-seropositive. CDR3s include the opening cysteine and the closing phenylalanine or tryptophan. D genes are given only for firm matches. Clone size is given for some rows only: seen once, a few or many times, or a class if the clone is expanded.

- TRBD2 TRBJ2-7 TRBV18 CASSPILAGKSEQYF TGTGCCAGCTCACCCATACTAGCGGGGAAAAGCGAGCAGTACTTC
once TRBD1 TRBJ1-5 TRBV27 CASSFRGQGVNQPQHF TGTGCCAGCAGTTTTCGCGGACAGGGGGTCAATCAGCCCCAGCATTTT
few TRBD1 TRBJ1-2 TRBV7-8 CASSLRSRPQGDGYTF TGTGCCAGCAGCTTGAGGTCGAGACCGCAGGGGGATGGCTACACCTTC
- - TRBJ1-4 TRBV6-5 CASSFAGNEKLFF TGTGCCAGCAGTTTCGCAGGGAATGAAAAACTGTTTTTT
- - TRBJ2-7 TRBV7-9 CSSSSGAGAITTTFYEQYF TGTTCCAGCAGCTCTGGGGCAGGGGCAATAACCACAACCTTCTACGAGCAGTACTTC
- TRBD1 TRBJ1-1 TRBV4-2 CASSQPGQGKNTEAFF TGTGCCAGCAGCCAGCCGGGACAGGGAAAGAACACTGAAGCTTTCTTT
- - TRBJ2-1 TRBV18 CASSPEAGWEQFF TGTGCCAGCTCACCAGAGGCGGGGTGGGAGCAGTTCTTC
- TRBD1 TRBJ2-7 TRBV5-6 CASSSGGSSYEQYF TGTGCCAGCAGCTCAGGGGGTAGCTCCTACGAGCAGTACTTC
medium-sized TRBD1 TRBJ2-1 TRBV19 CASSRTGDYNEQFF TGTGCCAGTAGTAGAACAGGGGACTACAATGAGCAGTTCTTC
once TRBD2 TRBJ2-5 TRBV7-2 CASSAAGGQETQYF TGTGCCAGCAGTGCAGCGGGGGGGCAAGAGACCCAGTACTTC
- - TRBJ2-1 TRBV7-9 CASSLAPDRPTYNEQFF TGTGCCAGCAGCTTAGCGCCTGACAGGCCAACTTACAATGAGCAGTTCTTC
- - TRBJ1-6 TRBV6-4 CASSDSGDTNSPLHF TGTGCCAGCAGTGACTCGGGGGACACCAATTCACCCCTCCACTTT
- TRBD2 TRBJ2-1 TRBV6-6 CASTFRGGAEQFF TGTGCCAGCACCTTTCGGGGGGGGGCTGAGCAGTTCTTC
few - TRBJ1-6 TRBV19 CASRGGLYNSPLHF TGTGCCAGTAGAGGCGGACTGTATAATTCACCCCTCCACTTT
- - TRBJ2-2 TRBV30 CAWTGQTTGELFF TGTGCCTGGACCGGACAGACCACCGGGGAGCTGTTTTTT
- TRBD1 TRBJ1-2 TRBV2 CASSAGTGLRYTF TGTGCCAGCAGCGCCGGGACAGGGTTGCGCTACACCTTC
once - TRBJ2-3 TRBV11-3 CASSEIDTDTQYF TGTGCCAGCAGCGAGATAGACACAGATACGCAGTATTTT
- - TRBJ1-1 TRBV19 CASSTDAGSYREAFF TGTGCCAGTAGTACAGACGCCGGGTCCTATCGTGAAGCTTTCTTT
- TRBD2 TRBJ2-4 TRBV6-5 CASASGTGAKNIQYF TGTGCCAGCGCTAGCGGGACGGGGGCCAAAAACATTCAGTACTTC
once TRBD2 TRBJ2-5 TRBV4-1 CASSQAGLAFQETQYF TGCGCCAGCAGCCAAGCGGGACTAGCTTTTCAAGAGACCCAGTACTTC
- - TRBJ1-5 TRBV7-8 CASSLGVLPRGNQPQHF TGTGCCAGCAGCTTAGGCGTACTCCCGCGAGGCAATCAGCCCCAGCATTTT
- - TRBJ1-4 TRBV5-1 CASSLGLTNEKLFF TGCGCCAGCAGCTTGGGTCTAACTAATGAAAAACTGTTTTTT